This is a list of T cell receptor beta chains from one sample in a study of T cell changes during pregnancy in multiple sclerosis. Measured with immunoSEQ multiplex PCR; TCRdb has only the in-frame clones, and not every one. The sample includes about 60,000 clones, about 96% of them seen just once. This specimen consisted of CD8+ T cells from peripheral blood mononuclear cells, obtained after pregnancy. All receptors derive from a female donor with multiple sclerosis, enrolled in a pregnancy study. Both conserved end residues are part of each CDR3. A D gene is named only where the DNA matches it firmly. For some rows the clone size is stated as once, few or many, or as a class when expanded; others skip it.

V	D	J	size	CDR3	DNA
TRBV18	TRBD1	TRBJ1-5	.	CASSPTGATGPQHF	TGTGCCAGCTCACCGACAGGGGCTACGGGACCCCAGCATTTT
TRBV19	.	TRBJ2-7	once	CASSISGSVGEQYF	TGTGCCAGTAGTATCTCAGGGTCGGTTGGCGAGCAGTACTTC
TRBV9	TRBD2	TRBJ2-7	.	CASSVGGGNFEQYF	TGTGCCAGCAGCGTTGGCGGGGGGAACTTCGAGCAGTACTTC
TRBV19	.	TRBJ1-5	.	CASSMVTVFQPQHF	TGTGCCAGTAGTATGGTGACAGTCTTTCAGCCCCAGCATTTT
TRBV7-9	.	TRBJ2-7	.	CASSSRERANSYEQYF	TGTGCCAGCAGCTCCAGGGAGCGGGCTAACTCCTACGAGCAGTACTTC
TRBV15	.	TRBJ1-2	.	CATSRDGKDRLNYGYTF	TGTGCCACCAGCAGAGATGGGAAGGACAGACTCAACTATGGCTACACCTTC
TRBV7-9	TRBD2	TRBJ2-1	.	CASSLRSGSYNEQFF	TGTGCCAGCAGCTTAAGGAGCGGGAGTTACAATGAGCAGTTCTTC
TRBV4-1	TRBD1	TRBJ2-2	.	CASGDRAANTGELFF	TGCGCCAGCGGGGACAGGGCCGCGAACACCGGGGAGCTGTTTTTT
TRBV7-9	.	TRBJ2-4	.	CASSSSSDSGQNIQYF	TGTGCCAGCAGCTCTTCATCGGACTCTGGGCAAAACATTCAGTACTTC
TRBV2	.	TRBJ2-7	.	CASSERGAGTFYEQYF	TGTGCCAGCAGTGAAAGGGGAGCGGGCACCTTCTACGAGCAGTACTTC
TRBV9	TRBD2	TRBJ2-1	.	CASSLLLAGNEQFF	TGTGCCAGCAGCCTCCTGCTAGCGGGAAATGAGCAGTTCTTC
TRBV7-9	.	TRBJ2-7	once	CASSLRSYEQYF	TGTGCCAGCAGCTTACGGTCCTACGAGCAGTACTTC
TRBV28	.	TRBJ2-6	.	CASSHSWVSGGANVLTF	TGTGCCAGCAGTCATTCCTGGGTCTCGGGAGGGGCCAACGTCCTGACTTTC
TRBV12-2	.	TRBJ2-1	.	CASRFPAGGTYNEQFF	TGTGCAAGTCGCTTTCCGGCGGGAGGGACCTACAATGAGCAGTTCTTC
TRBV10-1	TRBD2	TRBJ2-2	once	CAREGTSGTASTGELFF	TGCGCCAGAGAGGGGACTAGCGGAACCGCGAGCACCGGGGAGCTGTTTTTT
TRBV14	TRBD1	TRBJ2-7	.	CASSPDRVYEQYF	TGTGCCAGCAGCCCCGACAGGGTATACGAGCAGTACTTC
TRBV29-1	.	TRBJ2-1	.	CSVRGGLGQFF	TGCAGCGTGAGGGGGGGGTTAGGGCAGTTCTTC
TRBV5-6	TRBD2	TRBJ2-1	.	CASSLVPTSGSLNEQFF	TGTGCCAGCAGCTTGGTCCCGACTAGCGGGAGTCTCAATGAGCAGTTCTTC
TRBV7-9	TRBD2	TRBJ2-7	.	CASSPPGGSYEQYF	TGTGCCAGCAGCCCCCCGGGGGGCTCCTACGAGCAGTACTTC
TRBV5-4	.	TRBJ1-1	once	CASSLPRDMNTEAFF	TGTGCCAGCAGCTTGCCCAGGGACATGAACACTGAAGCTTTCTTT
TRBV14	.	TRBJ2-7	.	CASSQEVWVSGAPYEQYF	TGTGCCAGCAGCCAAGAAGTATGGGTTTCAGGCGCTCCCTACGAGCAGTACTTC
TRBV15	TRBD1	TRBJ2-3	.	CATSREGLPGQGTDTQYF	TGTGCCACCAGCAGAGAGGGGCTACCGGGACAGGGCACAGATACGCAGTATTTT
TRBV6-5	.	TRBJ2-1	.	CASSYSGERANEQFF	TGTGCCAGCAGTTATTCTGGTGAGCGGGCGAATGAGCAGTTCTTC
TRBV6-5	.	TRBJ2-3	.	CASSYRRGLNTDTQYF	TGTGCCAGCAGTTACCGTCGCGGACTTAACACAGATACGCAGTATTTT